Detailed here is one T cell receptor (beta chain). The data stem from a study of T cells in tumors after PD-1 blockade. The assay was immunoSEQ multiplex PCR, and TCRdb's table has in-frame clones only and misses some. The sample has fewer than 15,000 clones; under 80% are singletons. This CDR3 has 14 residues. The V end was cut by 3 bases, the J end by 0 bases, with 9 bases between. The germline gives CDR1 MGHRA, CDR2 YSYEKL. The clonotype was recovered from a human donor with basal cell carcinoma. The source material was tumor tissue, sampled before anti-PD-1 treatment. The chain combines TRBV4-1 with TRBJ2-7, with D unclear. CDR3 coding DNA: TGCGCCAGCAGCCATGCGGTTAACTCCTACGAGCAGTACTTC. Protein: CASSHAVNSYEQYF.